This T cell receptor beta chain was sequenced during a study of T-cell reconstitution after alpha-beta-depleted transplantation in children (dated by TCRdb to 2016 to 2017). In terms of the full investigation: T-cell immune reconstitution after TCRalphabeta/CD19-depleted allogeneic hematopoietic cell transplantation in children was quantitatively tracked in the study by means of TCR repertoire profiling.

The CDR3, from cysteine to phenylalanine, totals 19 residues. The kept DNA is CDR3 alone, 57 bases in frame from the first base. The germline V gene (reference sequence) gives CDR1 as SGHAT and CDR2 as FQDESV. Trimming takes 5 bases off V and 1 base off J; junction bases not matched to a gene: 9. The library relied on PCR. The instrument given in TCRdb is Illumina HiSeq 2500. TCR library preparation used molecular barcoding, with unique molecular identifiers applied to normalize quantification of the TCRbeta repertoire. TCRdb handled the public reads itself, with Q25 trimming in fastp and clone calling in MiXCR, and kept productive beta chains. Each entry merges the rows of one CDR3 protein and shows their most common DNA and genes. In this sample the table shows roughly 500,000 distinct CDR3 sequences, 10% to 13% of which occur a single time. Approximately 2% of the sample goes to the ten largest clones.

Paper-wide results and their limitations: In some patients, high TCRbeta diversity at day 60 was attributed to recipient T cells and intrathymic progenitors that had survived conditioning. Apparently early alphabetaT-cell count recovery about two months after transplant reportedly relied on only several hundred rapidly expanded clones derived from non-depleted graft cells. The frequencies of hyperexpanded clones fell over the following months, and after one year, T-cell counts and TCRbeta diversity were mostly attributed to newly produced T cells.

The treatment or condition label for this specimen denotes: allogeneic hematopoietic cell transplantation with graft depleted of TCRalphabeta T cells and CD19 B cells. The transplant recipients were children given TCRalphabeta/CD19-depleted allogeneic hematopoietic cell grafts. Points on this clonotype: Its antigen has not been determined. Base qualities are not recorded, but no much larger clone differs from it by a single base.

The sequenced sample was PBMCs, obtained before TCRalphabeta/CD19-depleted stem cell transplant. The V and J genes are TRBV11-1 and TRBJ2-2; 14 of the junction bases match TRBD2. This clonotype was sampled from a child aged 2 to 10 with inherited bone marrow failure, due to receive a stem cell transplant. The CDR3 sequence is CASSVPGLAGVGNTGELFF. The DNA sequence is as follows: TGTGCCAGCAGCGTCCCGGGACTAGCGGGAGTCGGGAACACCGGGGAGCTGTTTTTT.